This T cell receptor (beta chain) was sequenced for a study of T cell responses to AZD1222 COVID-19 vaccine. General study results and limits: Repertoires were sampled only after the peak T cell response.

Using immunoSEQ multiplex PCR, the repertoire was profiled, and TCRdb retains in-frame clones only, with some absent. The repertoire includes about 150,000 clones, 90% to 95% of them detected once, and more than 1.3% sits in the top ten. As to this clone: As yet, its antigen is unknown.

The CDR3 loop spans 17 amino acids. V lost 1 base, J lost 0 bases, and 15 bases lay in between. Per the germline V gene, CDR1 is MNHEY and CDR2 is SMNVEV (reference sequence). This sequence originates from an adult who received the AZD1222 COVID-19 vaccine. The chain links TRBV27 to TRBJ1-1, with D possibly being TRBD1 (6 bases). This specimen was peripheral blood, taken 28 days after the second AZD1222 dose. The CDR3 loop is CASSLWRGARVNTEAFF. Here the CDR3 DNA reads TGTGCCAGCAGTTTATGGCGGGGGGCGCGAGTGAACACTGAAGCTTTCTTT.